The T cell receptor (beta chain) under discussion was sequenced for a study of siplizumab effects on memory and regulatory T cells. General study points: The average Treg-derived proportion among mappable alloreactive CD4+ clones was 68.8% with siplizumab versus about 27% in controls. Proliferating Tregs' suppressive function in siplizumab cultures went unconfirmed. The authors could not assign a naive or memory phenotype to roughly 75-97% of proliferating CD4+ or CD8+ clones.

Of note for this clone: Antigen unknown.

Germline assignment: CDR1 SGHNT and CDR2 YYREEE (reference sequence). The CDR3 length is 15 residues. With V trimmed by 0 bases and J by 7 bases, 7 bases remained unmatched. The study assayed about 10^5 TCR templates per sample. The assay was immunoSEQ multiplex PCR, and TCRdb's table has in-frame clones only and misses some. The sample has tens of thousands of clones, 88% seen once. The sequenced material came from Tregs sorted from blood. The rearrangement links TRBV5-4 to TRBJ2-1; 7 bases align to TRBD2. The sequence came from a human donor in good health. CDR3 nucleotides: TGTGCCAGCAGCTTGGAACTAGCGCGAGGGAATGAGCAGTTCTTC. As protein: CASSLELARGNEQFF.